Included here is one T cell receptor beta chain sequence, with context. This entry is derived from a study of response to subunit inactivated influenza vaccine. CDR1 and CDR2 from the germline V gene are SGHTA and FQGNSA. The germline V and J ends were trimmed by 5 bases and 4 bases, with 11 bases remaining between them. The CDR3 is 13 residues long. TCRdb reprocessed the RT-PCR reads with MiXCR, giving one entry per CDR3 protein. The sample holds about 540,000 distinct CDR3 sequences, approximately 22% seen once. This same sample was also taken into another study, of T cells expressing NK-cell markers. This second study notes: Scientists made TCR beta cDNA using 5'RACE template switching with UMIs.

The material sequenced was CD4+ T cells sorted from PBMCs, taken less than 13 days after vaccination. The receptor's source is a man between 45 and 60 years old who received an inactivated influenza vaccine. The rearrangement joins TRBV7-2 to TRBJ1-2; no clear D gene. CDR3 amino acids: CASSGRAGYGYTF. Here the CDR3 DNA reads TGTGCCAGCAGCGGCCGCGCGGGCTATGGCTACACCTTC.